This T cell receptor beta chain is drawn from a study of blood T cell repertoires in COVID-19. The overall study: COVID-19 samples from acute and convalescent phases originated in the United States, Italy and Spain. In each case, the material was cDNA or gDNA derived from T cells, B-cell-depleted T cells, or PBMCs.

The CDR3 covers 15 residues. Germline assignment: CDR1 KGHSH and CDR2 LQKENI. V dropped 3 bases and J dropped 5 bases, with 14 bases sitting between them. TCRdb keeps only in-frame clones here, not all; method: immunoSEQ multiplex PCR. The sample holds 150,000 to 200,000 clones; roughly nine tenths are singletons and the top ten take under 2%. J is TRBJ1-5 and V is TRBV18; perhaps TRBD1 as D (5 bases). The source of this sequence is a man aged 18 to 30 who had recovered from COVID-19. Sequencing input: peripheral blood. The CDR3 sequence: CASSPLPGEDQPQHF. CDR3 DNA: TGTGCCAGCTCACCCTTGCCGGGGGAAGATCAGCCCCAGCATTTT. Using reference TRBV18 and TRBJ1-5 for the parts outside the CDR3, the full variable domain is NAGVMQNPRHLVRRRGQEARLRCSPMKGHSHVYWYRQLPEEGLKFMVYLQKENIIDESGMPKERFSAEFPKEGPSILRIQQVVRGDSAAYFCASSPLPGEDQPQHFGDGTRLSIL.